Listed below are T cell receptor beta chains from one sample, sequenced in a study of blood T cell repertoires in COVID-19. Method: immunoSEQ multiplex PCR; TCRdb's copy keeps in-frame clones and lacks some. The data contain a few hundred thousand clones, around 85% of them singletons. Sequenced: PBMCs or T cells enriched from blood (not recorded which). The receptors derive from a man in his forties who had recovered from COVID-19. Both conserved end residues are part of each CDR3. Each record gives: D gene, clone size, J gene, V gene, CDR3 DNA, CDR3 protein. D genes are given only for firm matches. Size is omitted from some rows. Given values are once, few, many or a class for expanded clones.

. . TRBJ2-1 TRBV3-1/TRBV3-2 TGTGCCAGCAGCCACGAAGAACAGGTCGGCTATGAGCAGTTCTTC CASSHEEQVGYEQFF
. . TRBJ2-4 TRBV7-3 TGTGCCAGCAGCCCAACAGTAGCCAAAAACATTCAGTACTTC CASSPTVAKNIQYF
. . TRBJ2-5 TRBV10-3 TGTGCCATCAACCCTGGGGGCCGACAAGAGACCCAGTACTTC CAINPGGRQETQYF
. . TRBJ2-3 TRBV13 TGTGCCAGCATGGCCCGGCGGGGTATTAGCACAGATACGCAGTATTTT CASMARRGISTDTQYF
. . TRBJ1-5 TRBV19 TGTGCCAGCATGTCCGCAAGGGGTCGGCATCAGCCCCAGCATTTT CASMSARGRHQPQHF
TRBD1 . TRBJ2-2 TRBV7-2 TGTGCCATCACGGACAGGGGGCGCGCCGGGGAGCTGTTTTTT CAITDRGRAGELFF
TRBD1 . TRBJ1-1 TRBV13 TGTGCCAGCAGGTCCACAGGGGGCACTGAAGCTTTCTTT CASRSTGGTEAFF
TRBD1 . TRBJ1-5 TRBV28 TGTGCCAGCAGGGGACAGGACCCATACAAGGCCCAGCATTTT CASRGQDPYKAQHF
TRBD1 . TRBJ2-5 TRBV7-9 TGTGCCAGCAGCGCCGGGACAGGACATAACAACCAAGAGACCCAGTACTTC CASSAGTGHNNQETQYF
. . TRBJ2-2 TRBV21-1 TGTGCCAGCAGCAAAGGACAGGTCGTCGGGGAGCTGTTTTTT CASSKGQVVGELFF
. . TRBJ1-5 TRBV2 TGTGCCAGCAGTGAAATGGGCGGACTCAATCAGCCCCAGCATTTT CASSEMGGLNQPQHF
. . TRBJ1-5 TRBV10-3 TGTGCCATCGGTGCAACTATCACGAGCAATCAGCCCCAGCATTTT CAIGATITSNQPQHF
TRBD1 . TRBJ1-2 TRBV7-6 TGTGCCAGCAGCTCTTTTAGACAGGGGGCGCGCTATGGCTACACCTTC CASSSFRQGARYGYTF
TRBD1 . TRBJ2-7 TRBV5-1 TGCGCCAGCAGCCCCGGGACAGGCGTCGAGCAGTACTTC CASSPGTGVEQYF
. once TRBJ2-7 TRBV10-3 TGTGCCATCAGTGAGTCGCAGGGAGGCCACGAGCAGTACTTC CAISESQGGHEQYF
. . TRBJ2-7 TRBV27 TGTGCCAGCAGTTTGGGGCCCTACTACGAGCAGTACTTC CASSLGPYYEQYF
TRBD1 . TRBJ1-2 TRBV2 TGTGCCAGCAGGATACAGGGGGCGGAGGGCTACACCTTC CASRIQGAEGYTF
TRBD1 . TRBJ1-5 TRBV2 TGTGCCAGCAGTGATCACAGGGGATATCAGCCCCAGCATTTT CASSDHRGYQPQHF
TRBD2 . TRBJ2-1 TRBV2 TGTGCCAGCAAGGGACTAGCGGGAGTGTGGGGTTACAATGAGCAGTTCTTC CASKGLAGVWGYNEQFF
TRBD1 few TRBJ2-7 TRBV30 TGTGCCTGGAGGAGGGACAGGAACTACGAGCAGTACTTC CAWRRDRNYEQYF
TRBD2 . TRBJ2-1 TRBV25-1 TGTGCCAGCAGGCAAGCGGGAGGGGTTTACAATGAGCAGTTCTTC CASRQAGGVYNEQFF
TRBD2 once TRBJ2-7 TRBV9 TGTGCCAGCAGCGTAGCTGGCGGGAGGGGACACGAGCAGTACTTC CASSVAGGRGHEQYF
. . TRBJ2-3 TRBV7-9 TGTGCCAGCAGCCGACCAGGGGGCACAGATACGCAGTATTTT CASSRPGGTDTQYF
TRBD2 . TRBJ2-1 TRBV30 TGTGCCTGGACGACCGGACTAGCGGGAGGACCGGGTGAGCAGTTCTTC CAWTTGLAGGPGEQFF
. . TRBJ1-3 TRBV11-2 TGTGCCAGCAGCTTAGAATTGTGGGGCGGAGACTCTGGAAACACCATATATTTT CASSLELWGGDSGNTIYF
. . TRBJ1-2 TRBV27 TGTGCCAGCAGTTTATACGGGGGGTCCTATGGCTACACCTTC CASSLYGGSYGYTF
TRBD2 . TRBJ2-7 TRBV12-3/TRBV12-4 TGTGCCAGCAGTGGGGGACTAGCGGGTTCAGAGTACTTC CASSGGLAGSEYF
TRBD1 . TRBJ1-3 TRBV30 TGTGCCTGGTACAGGGGGCTCGTTGGAAACACCATATATTTT CAWYRGLVGNTIYF
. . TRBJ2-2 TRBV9 TGTGCCAGCAGCCCCTTCACCGGGGAGCTGTTTTTT CASSPFTGELFF
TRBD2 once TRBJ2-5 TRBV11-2 TGTGCCAGCAGCTCCGGACTAGCGGGAGAGGGGGAGACCCAGTACTTC CASSSGLAGEGETQYF
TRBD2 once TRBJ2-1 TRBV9 TGTGCCAGCAGCGCCGTGGTAGCGGGAGGGTACAATGAGCAGTTCTTC CASSAVVAGGYNEQFF
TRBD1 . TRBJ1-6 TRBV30 TGTGCCTGGATATCGGACAGGGCCAATTCACCCCTCCACTTT CAWISDRANSPLHF
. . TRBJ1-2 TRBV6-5 TGTGCCAGCAGTCCTTACTCACAGGGTAGCTATGGCTACACCTTC CASSPYSQGSYGYTF
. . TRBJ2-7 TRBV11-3 TGTGCCAGCAGCTCTCCGGACATCTACGAGCAGTACTTC CASSSPDIYEQYF
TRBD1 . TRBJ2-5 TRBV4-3 TGCGCCAGCAGCCAAGATCTGGGGTGGACAGGGGACTCCCAAGAGACCCAGTACTTC CASSQDLGWTGDSQETQYF
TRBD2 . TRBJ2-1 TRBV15 TGTGCCACCAGCAGATCTATGGGACTAGCGGGAAGAAATGAGCAGTTCTTC CATSRSMGLAGRNEQFF
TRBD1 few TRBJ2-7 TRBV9 TGTGCCAGCAGCCCCCAAACCGGGACAGGGAACTACGAGCAGTACTTC CASSPQTGTGNYEQYF